The rows below give T cell receptor beta chains drawn from one sample of a study of a mutant IDH1 vaccine in newly diagnosed glioma. These receptors lack a known antigen. Profiling relied on immunoSEQ multiplex PCR, and the TCRdb table lists in-frame clones only, not all of them. The sample lists 35,000 to 50,000 clones, around 93% seen once, with 3.9% in the top ten. Sequenced material: PBMCs, taken from a glioma patient whose treatment included an IDH1 peptide vaccine. The receptors stem from a man aged 50-59 years with glioma. CDR3s include the opening cysteine and the closing phenylalanine or tryptophan. A D gene is named only where the DNA matches it firmly. Where a row states a size, it is once, few, many or the class of an expanded clone; other rows omit it.

DNA,CDR3,D,J,V,size
TGTGCCAGCAGTACCCGGGACAGGGTGGGTACGCAGTATTTT,CASSTRDRVGTQYF,TRBD1,TRBJ2-3,TRBV6-6,once
TGTGCCAGCAGTCTGGGGGGGGGCCTCAATGAGCAGTTCTTC,CASSLGGGLNEQFF,NA,TRBJ2-1,TRBV6-5,NA
TGTGCCAGCTCAGGCGCACGGGACCTCACAGATACGCAGTATTTT,CASSGARDLTDTQYF,NA,TRBJ2-3,TRBV6-6,NA
TGTGCCAGCGACAGGGATCCCCAAGAGACCCAGTACTTC,CASDRDPQETQYF,TRBD1,TRBJ2-5,TRBV2,NA
TGTGCCAGTAGTATAGAGGGGATCGAGCAGTACTTC,CASSIEGIEQYF,NA,TRBJ2-7,TRBV19,once
TGTGCCAGCAGTGGGACAGTGAACACCGGGGAGCTGTTTTTT,CASSGTVNTGELFF,NA,TRBJ2-2,TRBV2,NA
TGTGCCAGCAGCCGGGGACAGGGATACACAGATACGCAGTATTTT,CASSRGQGYTDTQYF,TRBD1,TRBJ2-3,TRBV7-2,once
TGTGCCAGCAGGCCGGCGGAGCCCTTTGGGAAAGCTTTCTTT,CASRPAEPFGKAFF,NA,TRBJ1-1,TRBV2,NA
TGTGCCAGCAGCTTGGCAGACGATGAAAAACTGTTTTTT,CASSLADDEKLFF,NA,TRBJ1-4,TRBV5-4,NA
TGTGCCAGCAGCCAGATGGGAGGGGCTAGCGAGCAGTACTTC,CASSQMGGASEQYF,TRBD2,TRBJ2-7,TRBV5-4,NA
TGTGCCAGCAGTTTCGGGGGGCTAAGCAATCAGCCCCAGCATTTT,CASSFGGLSNQPQHF,NA,TRBJ1-5,TRBV28,NA
TGTGCCAGCAGTGCTAGCGGGGGTTACAATGAGCAGTTCTTC,CASSASGGYNEQFF,TRBD2,TRBJ2-1,TRBV6-4,NA
TGTGCCAGCAGCCACTCAGGGACAGGGTGGAATTCACCCCTCCACTTT,CASSHSGTGWNSPLHF,TRBD1,TRBJ1-6,TRBV27,NA
TGTGCTAGCAGCTTACAGGGGAACACCGGGGAGCTGTTTTTT,CASSLQGNTGELFF,NA,TRBJ2-2,TRBV7-7,few
TGTGCCAGCAGCTCCCGCTCACAGGGCGACAAAAACATTCAGTACTTC,CASSSRSQGDKNIQYF,NA,TRBJ2-4,TRBV6-6,NA
TGCGCCAGCAGCCCCTCGGGACTTTCCAGGAATACGCAGTATTTT,CASSPSGLSRNTQYF,NA,TRBJ2-3,TRBV4-1,few
TGTGCCAGCGGCCGGGGGAACACTGAAGCTTTCTTT,CASGRGNTEAFF,NA,TRBJ1-1,TRBV5-4,NA
TGTGCCAGCAGTTCCCCACCCACCGGGGAGCTGTTTTTT,CASSSPPTGELFF,NA,TRBJ2-2,TRBV28,NA
TGTGCCAGTAGTATGCCGCCCTACGAGCAGTACTTC,CASSMPPYEQYF,NA,TRBJ2-7,TRBV19,NA
TGTGCCAGCAGCTTGTCCCCGAAATTCACCGGGGAGCTGTTTTTT,CASSLSPKFTGELFF,NA,TRBJ2-2,TRBV5-6,NA
TGCGCCAGCAGCCAGGGACGGGGCCGGGCGTACGAGCAGTACTTC,CASSQGRGRAYEQYF,NA,TRBJ2-7,TRBV4-1,NA
TGTGCCACCAGGACAGGGGAACGGCGGGGCTACACCTTC,CATRTGERRGYTF,TRBD1,TRBJ1-2,TRBV28,NA
TGCGCCAGCAGCGAAGAGGGAGGGGGACGCCCGACCTACGAGCAGTACTTC,CASSEEGGGRPTYEQYF,NA,TRBJ2-7,TRBV7-9,NA
TGTGCCAGCAGCTTAGGGTCAGGGGGTGGACAGCCCCAGCATTTT,CASSLGSGGGQPQHF,TRBD1,TRBJ1-5,TRBV7-2,NA
TGTGCCAGCAGCTTATCTCCGGCCACAGATACGCAGTATTTT,CASSLSPATDTQYF,NA,TRBJ2-3,TRBV7-2,NA
TGTGCCAGCAGCCAAGATGGGACAGGGGATAATGAAAAACTGTTTTTT,CASSQDGTGDNEKLFF,TRBD1,TRBJ1-4,TRBV4-2,NA
TGCGCCAGCAGACAGGGGGCGGTGAACACTGAAGCTTTCTTT,CASRQGAVNTEAFF,TRBD1,TRBJ1-1,TRBV5-1,NA
TGTGCCAGTAGTATGCAGGGGGACACCGGGGAGCTGTTTTTT,CASSMQGDTGELFF,TRBD1,TRBJ2-2,TRBV19,NA
TGTGCCAGCAGCCTAGGTGGGGGAAGGAATCAGCCCCAGCATTTT,CASSLGGGRNQPQHF,NA,TRBJ1-5,TRBV2,NA
TGTGCCAGCAGTTTAAACCCAGGGAATCAGCCCCAGCATTTT,CASSLNPGNQPQHF,NA,TRBJ1-5,TRBV6-4,NA
TGTGCCAGCAGCCAGGGGAGCCCCTTTACATTTCAGTACTTC,CASSQGSPFTFQYF,NA,TRBJ2-4,TRBV5-6,NA
TGTGCCAGCAGTGAAGCTCGGGGACCTCGTGGCACAGATACGCAGTATTTT,CASSEARGPRGTDTQYF,NA,TRBJ2-3,TRBV2,NA
TGTGCCAGCTCCCCTGAGTTTAACACAGATACGCAGTATTTT,CASSPEFNTDTQYF,NA,TRBJ2-3,TRBV18,NA
TGTGCCAGCAGTGACATAGGACAGAACTATGGCTACACCTTC,CASSDIGQNYGYTF,NA,TRBJ1-2,TRBV25-1,medium-sized
TGCAGCGTTGTAAGAGGGGGCAGGTACGAGCAGTACTTC,CSVVRGGRYEQYF,TRBD1,TRBJ2-7,TRBV29-1,NA
TGTGCCAGCAGGGGACTAGCGGGGGACACCGGGGAGCTGTTTTTT,CASRGLAGDTGELFF,TRBD2,TRBJ2-2,TRBV6-1,NA
TGTGCCAGCAGCCGGGACTTTAGAAATTCACCCCTCCACTTT,CASSRDFRNSPLHF,NA,TRBJ1-6,TRBV14,NA
TGTGCCAGCAGCTTGCCGACAGATGAAAAACTGTTTTTT,CASSLPTDEKLFF,NA,TRBJ1-4,TRBV7-9,NA
TGTGCCAGCAGCTTAGACAGTTATAGCAATCAGCCCCAGCATTTT,CASSLDSYSNQPQHF,NA,TRBJ1-5,TRBV7-8,NA
TGTGCCAGCAGCTTTAGCCTGACTCAGTTCTTC,CASSFSLTQFF,NA,TRBJ2-1,TRBV7-9,once
TGTGCCAGCAGCCAAGAAAGGGCGGGTTTGAAGACCCAGTACTTC,CASSQERAGLKTQYF,NA,TRBJ2-5,TRBV14,NA
TGTGCCAGCAGTTCGCAGCGGGGTAGCTCCTACAATGAGCAGTTCTTC,CASSSQRGSSYNEQFF,TRBD2,TRBJ2-1,TRBV27,NA
TGTGCCAGCAGGACAGGACAGGGTAGAGGCTACACCTTC,CASRTGQGRGYTF,TRBD1,TRBJ1-2,TRBV6-5,NA
TGTGCCAGCAGCGTAGGCGGGGGCTCTGGAAACACCATATATTTT,CASSVGGGSGNTIYF,NA,TRBJ1-3,TRBV9,NA
TGTGCCAGCAGCGTCGAGGCAGGGGGCGCTGGTAATGAAAAACTGTTTTTT,CASSVEAGGAGNEKLFF,TRBD1,TRBJ1-4,TRBV9,NA